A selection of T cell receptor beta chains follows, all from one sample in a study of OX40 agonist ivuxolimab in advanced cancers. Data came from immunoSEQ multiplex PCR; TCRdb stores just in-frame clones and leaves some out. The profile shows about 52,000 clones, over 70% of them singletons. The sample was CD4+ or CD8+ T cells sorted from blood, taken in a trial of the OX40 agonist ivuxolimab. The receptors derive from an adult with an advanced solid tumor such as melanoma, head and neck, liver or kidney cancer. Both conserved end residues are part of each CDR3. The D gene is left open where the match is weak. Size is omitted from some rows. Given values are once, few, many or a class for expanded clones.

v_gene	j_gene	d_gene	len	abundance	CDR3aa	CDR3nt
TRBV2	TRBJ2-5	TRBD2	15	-	CASSRKLADQETQYF	TGTGCCAGCAGTCGGAAGCTAGCGGACCAAGAGACCCAGTACTTC
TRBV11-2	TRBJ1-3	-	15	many	CASSSRTHSGNTIYF	TGTGCCAGCAGCTCTCGGACGCACTCTGGAAACACCATATATTTT
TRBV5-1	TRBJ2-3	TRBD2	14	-	CASDEGRGTDTQYF	TGCGCCAGCGACGAAGGGCGGGGGACAGATACGCAGTATTTT
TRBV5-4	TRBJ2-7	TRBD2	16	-	CASSLEGLAGSYEQYF	TGTGCCAGCAGCTTGGAGGGACTAGCGGGCTCCTACGAGCAGTACTTC
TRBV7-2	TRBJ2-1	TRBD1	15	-	CASSFTGTGGNEQFF	TGTGCCAGCAGCTTTACCGGGACAGGAGGCAATGAGCAGTTCTTC
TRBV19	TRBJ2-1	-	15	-	CASSLQGQSYNEQFF	TGTGCCAGTAGTCTACAGGGACAAAGCTACAATGAGCAGTTCTTC
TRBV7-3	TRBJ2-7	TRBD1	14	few	CASSPGTGVHEQYF	TGTGCCAGCAGCCCCGGGACAGGGGTTCACGAGCAGTACTTC
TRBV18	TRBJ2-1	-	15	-	CASSLSGGTYNEQFF	TGTGCCAGCTCACTAAGTGGGGGAACTTACAATGAGCAGTTCTTC
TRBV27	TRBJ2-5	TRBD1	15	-	CASSLLGGRQETQYF	TGTGCCAGCAGTTTGCTAGGGGGCCGGCAAGAGACCCAGTACTTC
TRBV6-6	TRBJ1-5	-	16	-	CASTAKRGESNQPQHF	TGTGCCAGCACCGCTAAGAGGGGAGAGAGCAATCAGCCCCAGCATTTT
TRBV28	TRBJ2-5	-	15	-	CASSVRGGARETQYF	TGTGCCAGCAGCGTCCGTGGGGGGGCACGAGAGACCCAGTACTTC
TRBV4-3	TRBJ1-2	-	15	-	CASSHGTADLYGYTF	TGCGCCAGCAGCCATGGGACTGCTGATCTCTATGGCTACACCTTC
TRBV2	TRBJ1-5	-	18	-	CASSESPGTRGSNQPQHF	TGTGCCAGCAGTGAAAGTCCTGGGACTCGAGGCAGCAATCAGCCCCAGCATTTT
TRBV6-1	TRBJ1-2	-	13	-	CASSEGGVYGYTF	TGTGCCAGCAGTGAAGGAGGGGTCTATGGCTACACCTTC
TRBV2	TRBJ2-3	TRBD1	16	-	CASSGTDRGSGDTQYF	TGTGCCAGCAGCGGCACGGACAGGGGTTCAGGAGATACGCAGTATTTT
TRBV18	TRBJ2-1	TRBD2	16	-	CASSPPGGGIYNEQFF	TGTGCCAGCTCACCACCGGGCGGGGGGATCTACAATGAGCAGTTCTTC
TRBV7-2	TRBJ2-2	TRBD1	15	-	CASSLRDRDTGELFF	TGTGCCAGCAGCTTGAGGGACAGAGACACCGGGGAGCTGTTTTTT
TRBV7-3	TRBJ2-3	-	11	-	CASSSDGTQYF	TGTGCCAGCAGCTCCGATGGTACGCAGTATTTT
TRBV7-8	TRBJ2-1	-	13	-	CASGSGHANEQFF	TGTGCCAGCGGTTCGGGGCATGCAAATGAGCAGTTCTTC
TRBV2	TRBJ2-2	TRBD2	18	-	CASSMSSALAGATGELFF	TGTGCCAGCAGTATGTCGAGTGCACTAGCGGGAGCTACCGGGGAGCTGTTTTTT
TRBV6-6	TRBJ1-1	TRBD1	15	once	CASTRQGSGKGEAFF	TGTGCCAGCACCCGACAGGGTTCAGGTAAAGGTGAAGCTTTCTTT
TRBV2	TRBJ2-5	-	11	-	CASTRQETQYF	TGTGCCAGCACCAGACAAGAGACCCAGTACTTC
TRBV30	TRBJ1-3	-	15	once	CAWSVGSFSGNTIYF	TGTGCCTGGAGTGTCGGCAGTTTCTCTGGAAACACCATATATTTT
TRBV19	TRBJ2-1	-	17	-	CASSKSGAGRATNEQFF	TGTGCCAGTAGTAAGTCCGGGGCAGGCCGCGCCACCAATGAGCAGTTCTTC
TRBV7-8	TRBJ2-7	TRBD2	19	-	CASSLAVGLAGGRPYEQYF	TGTGCCAGCAGCTTAGCGGTGGGGTTAGCGGGAGGCCGACCCTACGAGCAGTACTTC
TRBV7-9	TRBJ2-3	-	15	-	CASEGSAAGGDTQYF	TGTGCCAGCGAAGGGTCCGCAGCGGGCGGAGATACGCAGTATTTT
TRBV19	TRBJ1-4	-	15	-	CASSRARDSNEKLFF	TGTGCCAGTAGTAGAGCCCGGGACTCTAATGAAAAACTGTTTTTT
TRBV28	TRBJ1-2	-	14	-	CASRIPGFSPGYTF	TGTGCCAGCAGGATTCCTGGTTTTTCCCCCGGCTACACCTTC
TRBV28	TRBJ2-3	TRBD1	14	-	CASRGTGLTDTQYF	TGTGCCAGCAGGGGGACAGGTCTCACAGATACGCAGTATTTT
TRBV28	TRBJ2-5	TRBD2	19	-	CASSRRDVKRAGEAKTQYF	TGTGCCAGCAGTAGGCGGGACGTAAAAAGAGCGGGGGAGGCGAAGACCCAGTACTTC
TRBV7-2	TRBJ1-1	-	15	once	CASSLALGGGTEAFF	TGTGCCAGCAGCTTAGCCCTCGGGGGAGGCACTGAAGCTTTCTTT
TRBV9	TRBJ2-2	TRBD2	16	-	CASSEGTSGNTGELFF	TGTGCCAGCAGCGAGGGGACTAGCGGGAACACCGGGGAGCTGTTTTTT
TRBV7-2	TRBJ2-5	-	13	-	CASRRGGGETQYF	TGTGCCAGCAGGAGGGGGGGCGGGGAGACCCAGTACTTC
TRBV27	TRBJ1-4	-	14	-	CASSLSRVNEKLFF	TGTGCCAGCAGTTTATCGAGAGTTAATGAAAAACTGTTTTTT